The clone carrying this T cell receptor (beta chain) was seen only once. The assay, immunoSEQ v3.0, was run at survey level. Data came from immunoSEQ multiplex PCR; TCRdb stores just in-frame clones and leaves some out. This sample carries about 27,000 clones, approximately 80% of them seen once, and the ten largest clones take approximately 10%. The sample originates from a study of long-term antiretroviral therapy in people with HIV. There are 14 residues in the CDR3. The germline V and J ends were trimmed by 2 bases and 7 bases, with 10 bases remaining between them. Germline V gene sequence: CDR1 SGDLS, CDR2 YYNGEE.

The sequence came from a man aged 40-55 years with HIV. The source was unsorted PBMCs, collected 3 years after starting antiretroviral therapy. V is TRBV9 and J is TRBJ1-6, with D hard to call. The CDR3 loop reads CASSVAGENSPLHF. The CDR3 DNA sequence: TGTGCCAGCAGCGTGGCCGGGGAAAATTCACCCCTCCACTTT.